These T cell receptor beta chains were read from a single sample in a study of glioma-infiltrating T cells after dendritic cell vaccination. TCRdb keeps only in-frame clones here, not all; method: immunoSEQ multiplex PCR. In the table there are about 73,000 clones, approximately 80% of which are singletons. Sample: blood, taken before dendritic cell vaccination. Receptor source: a human donor with glioblastoma. CDR3s include the opening cysteine and the closing phenylalanine or tryptophan. Each record gives: CDR3 length, V gene, clone size, D gene, J gene, CDR3 protein, CDR3 DNA. The D gene is left open where the match is weak. For some rows the clone size is stated as once, few or many, or as a class when expanded; others skip it.

15	TRBV7-3	NA	NA	TRBJ2-2	CASSLDANRDGELFF	TGTGCCAGCAGCTTAGATGCGAATCGAGACGGGGAGCTGTTTTTT
17	TRBV19	NA	NA	TRBJ2-2	CASSPVAGSLHTGELFF	TGTGCCAGTAGTCCCGTGGCGGGAAGTTTGCACACCGGGGAGCTGTTTTTT
14	TRBV28	once	NA	TRBJ2-5	CASSPVQGRETQYF	TGTGCCAGCAGCCCCGTACAGGGCCGGGAGACCCAGTACTTC
18	TRBV9	NA	TRBD2	TRBJ2-1	CASSVLEGAGGPYNEQFF	TGTGCCAGCAGCGTCCTTGAAGGAGCGGGGGGGCCCTACAATGAGCAGTTCTTC
15	TRBV7-9	once	TRBD1	TRBJ1-5	CASSLTGGFDQPQHF	TGTGCCAGCAGCTTAACAGGGGGCTTCGATCAGCCCCAGCATTTT
16	TRBV9	NA	TRBD1	TRBJ2-3	CASSVGKGQHTDTQYF	TGTGCCAGCAGCGTAGGAAAGGGACAGCACACAGATACGCAGTATTTT
14	TRBV5-1	few	NA	TRBJ2-1	CASSFDSTYNEQFF	TGCGCCAGCAGCTTCGACAGTACCTACAATGAGCAGTTCTTC
16	TRBV5-5	few	TRBD1	TRBJ1-4	CASSFSLTGGNEKLFF	TGTGCCAGCAGCTTTTCCCTGACAGGGGGAAATGAAAAACTGTTTTTT
13	TRBV7-3	NA	NA	TRBJ1-2	CASSFSGNYGYTF	TGTGCCAGCAGCTTTTCAGGGAACTATGGCTACACCTTC
16	TRBV4-1	NA	TRBD1	TRBJ1-4	CASSQARAGGAEKLFF	TGCGCCAGCAGCCAAGCGAGGGCAGGGGGCGCCGAAAAACTGTTTTTT
16	TRBV2	NA	NA	TRBJ1-2	CASSEQEGMEGYGYTF	TGTGCCAGCAGTGAACAGGAGGGAATGGAAGGCTATGGCTACACCTTC
18	TRBV21-1	few	NA	TRBJ2-5	CASSKETASGIPRETQYF	TGTGCCAGCAGCAAAGAAACGGCTAGCGGGATCCCCAGGGAGACCCAGTACTTC
13	TRBV5-3	few	NA	TRBJ1-1	CARSLDQGTEAFF	TGTGCCAGAAGCTTGGACCAGGGCACTGAAGCTTTCTTT
14	TRBV29-1	few	NA	TRBJ2-5	CSVEGDKKQETQYF	TGCAGCGTTGAAGGGGACAAAAAACAAGAGACCCAGTACTTC
13	TRBV5-1	NA	NA	TRBJ1-4	CASSKRGDEKLFF	TGCGCCAGCAGCAAAAGGGGTGATGAAAAACTGTTTTTT
17	TRBV9	NA	NA	TRBJ2-1	CASSVGQEIAVYNEQFF	TGTGCCAGCAGCGTAGGTCAGGAAATAGCGGTATACAATGAGCAGTTCTTC
14	TRBV18	few	TRBD1	TRBJ2-7	CASSPTDRKYEQYF	TGTGCCAGCTCACCTACGGACAGGAAATACGAGCAGTACTTC
17	TRBV6-1	NA	TRBD2	TRBJ2-1	CASSESWASGRGNEQFF	TGTGCCAGCAGTGAAAGCTGGGCGAGCGGGAGGGGGAATGAGCAGTTCTTC
13	TRBV5-3	few	NA	TRBJ1-1	CARSDPHDSEAFF	TGTGCCAGAAGCGACCCCCATGACAGTGAAGCTTTCTTT
19	TRBV5-1	NA	TRBD1	TRBJ1-3	CASRQKSRDRVSIGNTIYF	TGCGCCAGCAGACAAAAGTCCCGGGACAGGGTTTCAATCGGAAACACCATATATTTT
15	TRBV7-6	NA	NA	TRBJ2-2	CASSLGTGRTGELFF	TGTGCCAGCAGCTTAGGGACTGGGCGGACCGGGGAGCTGTTTTTT
13	TRBV5-1	NA	NA	TRBJ2-5	CASSLANQETQYF	TGCGCCAGCAGCTTGGCCAACCAAGAGACCCAGTACTTC
17	TRBV14	NA	NA	TRBJ2-1	CASSQGGPRRSYNEQFF	TGTGCCAGCAGCCAAGGCGGGCCTCGGAGATCCTACAATGAGCAGTTCTTC
14	TRBV6-1	once	NA	TRBJ2-1	CASSEVGPYNEQFF	TGTGCCAGCAGTGAAGTGGGGCCCTACAATGAGCAGTTCTTC
14	TRBV7-9	NA	NA	TRBJ2-5	CASSSTGLQETQYF	TGTGCCAGCAGCTCAACAGGGCTACAAGAGACCCAGTACTTC
11	TRBV20-1	NA	NA	TRBJ1-3	CSARTGNTIYF	TGCAGTGCTAGAACAGGAAACACCATATATTTT
14	TRBV5-1	NA	TRBD1	TRBJ1-2	CASRTLTGDYGYTF	TGCGCCAGCCGTACTTTAACAGGGGACTATGGCTACACCTTC
14	TRBV6-6	NA	NA	TRBJ1-1	CASSSPDKNTEAFF	TGTGCCAGCAGTTCCCCGGACAAGAACACTGAAGCTTTCTTT
15	TRBV5-1	once	NA	TRBJ2-2	CASQRSSGLAGELFF	TGCGCCAGCCAAAGGTCTTCAGGGCTCGCCGGGGAGCTGTTTTTT
15	TRBV5-1	NA	NA	TRBJ1-1	CASSFGYEGVTEAFF	TGCGCCAGCAGCTTTGGTTATGAGGGGGTCACTGAAGCTTTCTTT
13	TRBV14	once	NA	TRBJ1-6	CASSYTGFVSLHF	TGTGCCAGCAGTTATACGGGGTTCGTGTCCCTCCACTTT
15	TRBV10-1	NA	NA	TRBJ2-1	CASSERLRGYNEQFF	TGCGCCAGCAGTGAACGGCTCCGCGGCTACAATGAGCAGTTCTTC
17	TRBV5-4	once	TRBD2	TRBJ2-2	CASSKPSGGRYTGELFF	TGTGCCAGCAGCAAACCCAGCGGGGGCCGATACACCGGGGAGCTGTTTTTT
13	TRBV7-6	NA	TRBD2	TRBJ2-1	CASSSSGGNEQFF	TGTGCCAGCAGCTCTAGCGGGGGGAATGAGCAGTTCTTC
15	TRBV6-4	once	TRBD1	TRBJ1-2	CASRDPGQPLGGYTF	TGTGCCAGCAGAGACCCGGGACAGCCCCTCGGTGGCTACACCTTC
17	TRBV27	few	TRBD2	TRBJ2-1	CASSLSDRRGGAHEQFF	TGTGCCAGCAGTTTATCGGATCGACGCGGGGGGGCCCATGAGCAGTTCTTC
14	TRBV6-6	NA	TRBD1	TRBJ2-1	CASRQGLSSNEQFF	TGTGCCAGCAGACAGGGGTTGTCTTCGAATGAGCAGTTCTTC
15	TRBV18	NA	TRBD1	TRBJ2-7	CASSPGAGGSLEQYF	TGTGCCAGCTCACCTGGGGCAGGGGGCTCTCTCGAGCAGTACTTC
13	TRBV5-1	once	NA	TRBJ1-2	CASSLGQNYGYTF	TGCGCCAGCAGCTTGGGACAGAACTATGGCTACACCTTC
15	TRBV10-3	once	TRBD1	TRBJ2-5	CAISRQGAEGETQYF	TGTGCCATCAGTAGACAGGGGGCTGAGGGAGAGACCCAGTACTTC
13	TRBV6-1	NA	NA	TRBJ2-2	CASRTGITGELFF	TGTGCCAGCAGGACAGGTATCACCGGGGAGCTGTTTTTT
13	TRBV6-1	NA	NA	TRBJ1-1	CASRLTPNTEAFF	TGTGCCAGCAGATTGACACCGAACACTGAAGCTTTCTTT
15	TRBV5-8	NA	NA	TRBJ1-5	CASSPNSPRNQPQHF	TGTGCCAGCAGTCCTAATTCACCGAGGAATCAGCCCCAGCATTTT
13	TRBV15	once	NA	TRBJ2-3	CATSSPTVKTQYF	TGTGCCACCAGCAGCCCCACGGTGAAGACGCAGTATTTT
14	TRBV19	NA	TRBD1	TRBJ2-7	CASSSGGISYEQYF	TGTGCCAGTAGTTCAGGGGGAATCTCCTACGAGCAGTACTTC
15	TRBV4-1	NA	NA	TRBJ1-6	CASSQEVGGNSPLHF	TGCGCCAGCAGCCAAGAGGTCGGCGGTAATTCACCCCTCCACTTT
16	TRBV6-6	NA	TRBD1	TRBJ1-3	CASSRDRGISGNTIYF	TGTGCCAGCAGTCGGGACAGGGGAATCTCTGGAAACACCATATATTTT
16	TRBV7-8	few	TRBD2	TRBJ2-1	CASSSNSWLADAEQFF	TGTGCCAGCAGCTCGAACTCTTGGCTAGCGGACGCTGAGCAGTTCTTC
13	TRBV6-1	NA	NA	TRBJ2-2	CASTEGGPGELFF	TGTGCCAGCACCGAAGGGGGTCCCGGGGAGCTGTTTTTT
13	TRBV5-1	NA	NA	TRBJ1-1	CASRAGQTPEAFF	TGCGCCAGCAGGGCCGGACAGACTCCTGAAGCTTTCTTT
18	TRBV6-7	NA	NA	TRBJ2-6	CASSYLGLPSFEANVLTF	TGTGCCAGCAGTTACCTGGGACTGCCTTCGTTTGAGGCCAACGTCCTGACTTTC
14	TRBV6-5	once	NA	TRBJ1-1	CASSYSPGTNEAFF	TGTGCCAGCAGTTACTCACCCGGGACAAATGAAGCTTTCTTT
14	TRBV19	NA	NA	TRBJ1-3	CASAQGPSGNTIYF	TGTGCCAGTGCCCAGGGCCCCTCTGGAAACACCATATATTTT
15	TRBV28	NA	TRBD1	TRBJ2-7	CASSSWGQDNYEQYF	TGTGCCAGCAGTTCATGGGGACAGGATAACTACGAGCAGTACTTC
16	TRBV11-2	NA	TRBD1	TRBJ1-1	CASSLGGTGLNTEAFF	TGTGCCAGCAGCTTAGGGGGGACAGGGTTGAACACTGAAGCTTTCTTT
15	TRBV11-2	NA	TRBD1	TRBJ2-7	CASSLESQGAYEQYF	TGTGCCAGCAGCTTAGAAAGCCAGGGGGCTTACGAGCAGTACTTC
16	TRBV30	once	NA	TRBJ1-1	CAWGCRFCERDTEAFF	TGTGCCTGGGGATGTCGATTTTGCGAGAGGGACACTGAAGCTTTCTTT
14	TRBV7-3	few	NA	TRBJ2-3	CASSFRGSTDTQYF	TGTGCCAGCAGCTTCCGGGGGAGCACAGATACGCAGTATTTT
15	TRBV6-6	NA	NA	TRBJ1-6	CASSTDRTPQGPLHF	TGTGCCAGCAGTACTGACAGAACCCCTCAAGGACCCCTCCACTTT
14	TRBV10-1	NA	TRBD2	TRBJ2-1	CASSVLAGGNEQFF	TGCGCCAGCAGTGTCCTAGCGGGGGGCAATGAGCAGTTCTTC